The 3 T cell receptor beta chains in this list originate from one sample, sequenced in a study of blood T cell repertoires in COVID-19. Measured with immunoSEQ multiplex PCR; TCRdb has only the in-frame clones, and not every one. The sample has 250,000 to 300,000 clones; roughly 90% are singletons. The sequencing sample was made of PBMCs or T cells enriched from blood (not recorded which). The receptor set was obtained from a woman aged 40 to 50 with acute COVID-19.

The chain is built from TRBV5-4 and TRBJ2-5; D perhaps matches TRBD1 (6 bases). Germline values: CDR1 SGHNT, CDR2 YYREEE (reference sequence). The V end lost 4 bases, the J end lost 2 bases, and 18 bases lay between the germline ends. The CDR3 totals 16 residues. This CDR3 is CASSHEWGLGQETQYF. The DNA of the CDR3 is TGTGCCAGCAGCCACGAGTGGGGGCTTGGGCAAGAGACCCAGTACTTC.

The V gene is TRBV9, the J gene TRBJ2-5, with a tentative D call TRBD2 (6 bases). V lost 4 bases, J lost 3 bases, and 10 bases lay in between. This CDR3 has 13 amino acids. The germline V gene encodes CDR1 SGDLS and CDR2 YYNGEE. The CDR3 protein is CASSFTGEETQYF. DNA of the CDR3: TGTGCCAGCAGCTTTACGGGGGAAGAGACCCAGTACTTC. Looking up the rest from reference TRBV9 and TRBJ2-5 gives the full variable domain: DSGVTQTPKHLITATGQRVTLRCSPRSGDLSVYWYQQSLDQGLQFLIQYYNGEERAKGNILERFSAQQFPDLHSELNLSSLELGDSALYFCASSFTGEETQYFGPGTRLLVL.

The chain recombines TRBV5-1 with TRBJ2-6; possible D gene TRBD2, 5 bases. The CDR3 loop spans 16 amino acids. Trimming removed 0 bases at V and 0 bases at J, with 7 bases between. CDR1 SGHRS and CDR2 YFSETQ come from the germline V gene. The CDR3 DNA follows: TGCGCCAGCAGCTTGGGGGAGTTCTCTGGGGCCAACGTCCTGACTTTC. Translated, it gives CASSLGEFSGANVLTF.